These 13 T cell receptor beta chains came from one sample sequenced in a study of regulatory T cells in long-lasting Graves disease. The time point: newly diagnosed GD, antithyroid drugs for less than 3 months. Extracted RNA from PBMCs served as the source of the TCR library. The TCR beta library used iRepertoire HTBI primers with Arm-PCR amplification of CDR3. TCRdb itself ran the multiplex PCR reads through MiXCR, one entry per CDR3 protein. The sample includes about 330,000 distinct CDR3 sequences, roughly 17% seen only once; the top ten take about 19%. These sequences were also reported in another study, on T cells in Graves' hyperthyroidism and ophthalmopathy.

This sample comprised peripheral blood mononuclear cells (PBMCs), obtained at new diagnosis, from a patient treated with antithyroid drugs. The receptor set was obtained from a woman between 18 and 29 years old with Graves disease.

This clonotype was found many times. V gene TRBV13 combines with J gene TRBJ2-7; TRBD1 matches 7 bases. CDR1 is PRHDT and CDR2 is FYEKMQ in the germline V gene (reference sequence). V was pared by 3 bases and J by 1 base, with 0 bases of the junction left unmatched. CDR3 length equals 13 residues. CDR3 DNA: TGTGCCAGCAGCTTCAGGGGGTCCTACGAGCAGTACTTC. The encoded protein is CASSFRGSYEQYF.

This clonotype occurred many times. V usage is TRBV15 and J usage is TRBJ1-5; 7 nucleotides align to TRBD1. V was pared by 2 bases and J by 3 bases, with 7 bases of the junction left unmatched. Germline CDR1 and CDR2: LNHNV and YYDKDF (reference sequence). The CDR3 length is 16 residues. The CDR3 sequence is CATSRPRQGANQPQHF. In DNA, the CDR3 is TGTGCCACCAGCAGACCTCGACAGGGTGCCAATCAGCCCCAGCATTTT.

This clonotype has more than one count but fewer than ten. The rearrangement joins TRBV5-5 to TRBJ2-1, with a possible D match to TRBD2 (5 bases). The V end was cut by 4 bases, the J end by 1 base, with 12 bases between. The V gene's germline CDR1 is SGHKS and CDR2 YYEKEE (reference sequence). This CDR3 spans 15 amino acids. The DNA of the CDR3 is TGTGCCAGCAGCATTTACGGGGAATCCTACAATGAGCAGTTCTTC. This sequence encodes CASSIYGESYNEQFF. The variable domain in full, with the rest retrieved from reference TRBV5-5 and TRBJ2-1, is DAGVTQSPTHLIKTRGQQVTLRCSPISGHKSVSWYQQVLGQGPQFIFQYYEKEERGRGNFPDRFSARQFPNYSSELNVNALLLGDSALYLCASSIYGESYNEQFFGPGTRLTVL.

This clonotype was detected ten times or more. This rearrangement joins TRBV4-1 to TRBJ2-7; TRBD1 agrees at 9 bases. With 3 bases clipped from V and 3 bases from J, the junction kept 6 bases outside the gene matches. This CDR3 is built from 15 residues. The germline V gene encodes CDR1 MGHRA and CDR2 YSYEKL. Written as DNA, the CDR3 is TGCGCCAGCAGCCAGGCCGGGACAGGGAACTACGAGCAGTACTTC. Translation: CASSQAGTGNYEQYF.

The chain employs TRBV2 and TRBJ2-5, with a possible D match to TRBD2 (6 bases). The germline V and J ends were trimmed by 6 bases and 5 bases, with 16 bases remaining between them. This CDR3 has 14 amino acids. Germline-derived CDR1 and CDR2 are SNHLY and FYNNEI. CDR3 sequence reads: CASRDLGTSETQYF. CDR3 in DNA: TGTGCCAGCAGGGACCTGGGCACTAGCGAGACCCAGTACTTC.

This clonotype has more than one count but fewer than ten. V usage is TRBV4-1 and J usage is TRBJ2-2; no definite D call. The V gene lost 0 bases and the J gene lost 3 bases, with 11 bases spanning the gap. The germline CDR1 and CDR2 sequences are MGHRA and YSYEKL. CDR3 size: 16 residues. CDR3 coding DNA: TGCGCCAGCAGCCAAGATCCGGGCGGATACACCGGGGAGCTGTTTTTT. Protein: CASSQDPGGYTGELFF.

This clonotype has ten or more counts. The chain is built from TRBV28 and TRBJ2-1; the match to TRBD2 covers 10 bases. V lost 7 bases and J lost 4; bases outside the gene matches: 10. Germline V gives CDR1 MDHEN, CDR2 SYDVKM. This CDR3 is built from 16 residues. DNA of the CDR3: TGTGCCAGCATTATGGCCGGGACTAGCGTATACAATGAGCAGTTCTTC. Residues: CASIMAGTSVYNEQFF.

This clonotype has a count of ten or more. The rearrangement joins TRBV27 to TRBJ2-1, with a tentative D call TRBD2 (6 bases). Per germline, CDR1 MNHEY and CDR2 SMNVEV (reference sequence). This CDR3 has 15 residues. Trimming took off 4 bases at V and 0 bases at J, with 10 bases between the two ends. DNA of the CDR3: TGTGCCAGCAGTTCAGGGAGGAGCTCCTACAATGAGCAGTTCTTC. Protein sequence: CASSSGRSSYNEQFF.

This clonotype was counted ten times or more. The rearrangement links TRBV2 to TRBJ2-2; weak D call: TRBD2 (6 bases). CDR1 and CDR2 (germline): SNHLY, FYNNEI. V was trimmed by 11 bases and J by 6 bases, leaving 19 bases between them. There are 14 residues in the CDR3. CDR3 in amino acids: CAGFSGGSSGELFF. The CDR3 coding sequence is TGTGCCGGATTTAGCGGCGGTAGCTCCGGGGAGCTGTTTTTT.

The table lists this clonotype with a count of one. This chain joins TRBV20-1 and TRBJ2-5, with D possibly matching TRBD2 (6 bases). The V gene lost 1 base and the J gene lost 11 bases, with 20 bases spanning the gap. This CDR3 has 14 residues. Germline CDR1 DFQATT, CDR2 SNEGSKA (reference sequence). The CDR3 DNA follows: TGCAGTGCTAGAGTCAGCGGGTGGTACAATGAGCAGTACTTC. Translation gives CSARVSGWYNEQYF.

Note on this clonotype: A much larger clone lies a single base off, so this may be a read error. The chain employs TRBV3-1 and TRBJ1-1; no reliable D call. CDR3 length: 13 amino acids. Germline CDR1 reads LGHDT; CDR2 reads YNNKEL (reference sequence). CDR3 DNA sequence: TGTGCCAGCAGCCAAGGTGTGAACACTGAAGCTATCTTT. Residues: CASSQGVNTEAIF.

This clonotype was counted at least ten times. CDR3 in DNA: TGTGCCACCTCCGGGACAGGGGTTGAAAAACTGTTTTTT. Amino acids: CATSGTGVEKLFF. The chain is built from TRBV12-3 or TRBV12-4 and TRBJ1-4; 10 nucleotides agree with TRBD1. V lost 10 bases to trimming and J lost 7 bases; unmatched junction nucleotides: 6. This CDR3 is built from 13 residues.

This clonotype was seen a few times. The junction departs from the called germline gene at one end, perhaps through a read error. The J gene is TRBJ2-4, the V gene TRBV12-3 or TRBV12-4; 8 nucleotides line up with TRBD1. The CDR3 covers 15 residues. CDR3 amino acids: CASSLGQGVKNIQYF. The CDR3 DNA sequence: TGTGCCAGCAGCTTAGGACAGGGCGTCAAAAACATTCAGTACTTC.